Listed below are T cell receptor beta chains from one sample, sequenced in a study of shared clonotypes between healthy human individuals. Profiled with immunoSEQ multiplex PCR; TCRdb holds only in-frame clones, not every one. This table has about 2.2 million clones, 90% to 95% appearing once. Sequenced sample: naive CD8+ T cells from PBMCs. The receptors stem from a man between 18 and 29 years old in good health. Some clones in this sample may be carry-over from other donors' samples. CDR3s include the opening cysteine and the closing phenylalanine or tryptophan. The D gene is left open where the match is weak. Expanded clones get a size class; other rows say once, few or many, or leave the size out.

>.|TRBD1|TRBJ2-1|TRBV5-1
CASSLAQGFYNEQFF
TGCGCCAGCAGCTTGGCACAGGGGTTCTACAATGAGCAGTTCTTC
>.|.|TRBJ2-7|TRBV15
CATSRGFSYEQYF
TGTGCCACCAGCAGAGGTTTCAGCTACGAGCAGTACTTC
>.|.|TRBJ2-2|TRBV13
CASSLQGASDTGELFF
TGTGCCAGCAGCTTACAGGGTGCTTCGGACACCGGGGAGCTGTTTTTT
>.|.|TRBJ2-7|TRBV7-8
CASSSDRQQGQYF
TGTGCCAGCAGCTCGGACCGGCAGCAGGGGCAGTACTTC
>.|.|TRBJ2-7|TRBV29-1
CSAWTGTTYEQYF
TGCAGCGCATGGACAGGGACTACCTACGAGCAGTACTTC
>.|TRBD1|TRBJ2-7|TRBV6-1
CASSEFGTGPYEQYF
TGTGCCAGCAGTGAATTTGGGACAGGGCCCTACGAGCAGTACTTC
>.|.|TRBJ2-6|TRBV19
CASSIFGGQLSGANVLTF
TGTGCCAGTAGTATATTTGGAGGACAGCTCTCTGGGGCCAACGTCCTGACTTTC
>.|.|TRBJ2-7|TRBV5-1
CASRRTSTIYEQYF
TGCGCCAGCAGACGGACCTCGACCATCTACGAGCAGTACTTC
>once|.|TRBJ1-2|TRBV19
CASSDVVGLVDYTF
TGTGCCAGTAGTGATGTCGTGGGGCTTGTCGACTACACCTTC
>.|TRBD2|TRBJ2-3|TRBV6-1
CASGRAGSTDTQYF
TGTGCCAGCGGGCGAGCGGGAAGCACAGATACGCAGTATTTT
>.|.|TRBJ2-7|TRBV27
CASSLFPPGGSYEQYF
TGTGCCAGCAGTTTATTCCCTCCAGGGGGGTCCTACGAGCAGTACTTC
>.|.|TRBJ2-3|TRBV12-5
CASGLVPSESTDTQYF
TGTGCTAGTGGTTTAGTCCCGTCCGAAAGCACAGATACGCAGTATTTT
>.|.|TRBJ2-7|TRBV21-1
CAGLRPEQGFEQYF
TGTGCCGGATTGCGGCCCGAACAGGGTTTCGAGCAGTACTTC
>.|.|TRBJ2-5|TRBV14
CASSQDLQLGETQYF
TGTGCCAGCAGCCAAGATTTACAGCTGGGGGAGACCCAGTACTTC
>.|.|TRBJ2-7|TRBV4-1
CASSQVGGKGWGLFEQYF
TGCGCCAGCAGCCAAGTTGGAGGGAAGGGGTGGGGGCTGTTCGAGCAGTACTTC
>.|.|TRBJ2-1|TRBV7-3
CASSVYSSGSYNEQFF
TGTGCCAGCAGCGTATATAGCTCAGGCTCCTACAATGAGCAGTTCTTC
>.|.|TRBJ2-5|TRBV5-4
CASSLIGTYKETQYF
TGTGCCAGCAGCTTGATAGGAACCTATAAAGAGACCCAGTACTTC
>.|TRBD2|TRBJ2-1|TRBV9
CASSDPRTSGSHEQFF
TGTGCCAGCAGCGACCCCCGGACTAGCGGGAGTCATGAGCAGTTCTTC
>.|TRBD2|TRBJ2-1|TRBV27
CASSSSPGTSPHEQFF
TGTGCCAGCAGTAGCTCACCCGGGACTAGCCCCCATGAGCAGTTCTTC